This entry lists 27 T cell receptor beta chains sequenced from one sample in a study of shared clonotypes between healthy human individuals. Clones were read by immunoSEQ multiplex PCR, and TCRdb kept only the in-frame ones, dropping some. The table records about 1.1 million clones, around 78% of them present only once. The sample comprised memory CD4+ T cells from PBMCs. Subset reported: CD45RA-negative fraction. The receptors originated from a young man in good health. Some clones in this sample may be carry-over from other donors' samples.

The V call is TRBV7-2, the J call TRBJ2-5; TRBD2 might be the D (5 bases). There are 15 residues in the CDR3. Trimming left V 6 bases short and J 1 base short, with 15 bases between. Germline assignment: CDR1 SGHTA and CDR2 FQGNSA. Here the CDR3 reads CASRGMRTPQETQYF. CDR3 DNA sequence: TGTGCCAGCAGGGGAATGCGGACTCCCCAAGAGACCCAGTACTTC.

This chain joins TRBV6-1 and TRBJ1-1; no firm D call. CDR3 size: 13 residues. CDR1 and CDR2 from the germline V gene are MNHNS and SASEGT. Trimming cost V 4 bases and J 3 bases, with 9 bases left between them. The CDR3, as DNA: TGTGCCAGCAGTGGGGAAGCTTACACTGAAGCTTTCTTT. Its translation is CASSGEAYTEAFF.

This chain joins TRBV28 and TRBJ1-2; 8 bases map to TRBD1. With 2 bases clipped from V and 4 bases from J, the junction kept 9 bases outside the gene matches. The germline gives CDR1 MDHEN, CDR2 SYDVKM. The CDR3 loop spans 16 amino acids. For the CDR3, the DNA is TGTGCCAGCAGTTTACCCTCCGAGACAGGGGTCTATGGCTACACCTTC. Translating it yields CASSLPSETGVYGYTF.

V gene TRBV11-2 combines with J gene TRBJ2-1; TRBD2 matches at 8 bases. CDR3 length: 13 residues. Germline assignment: CDR1 SGHAT and CDR2 FQNNGV. V gave up 8 bases and J gave up 8 bases; unmatched junction bases: 8. CDR3 region: CASSTNGGDEQFF. CDR3 nucleotides: TGTGCCAGCTCGACGAACGGGGGGGATGAGCAGTTCTTC.

The gene calls are TRBV27 and TRBJ2-4; 7 nucleotides align to TRBD1. V trimming: 6 bases; J trimming: 1 base; junction bases outside the gene matches: 9. Per germline, CDR1 MNHEY and CDR2 SMNVEV (reference sequence). This CDR3 is built from 16 residues. The DNA of the CDR3 is TGTGCCAGCAGGAACTATCGGACAGGCGCCAAAAACATTCAGTACTTC. It specifies CASRNYRTGAKNIQYF.

The genes are TRBV5-1 and TRBJ2-1; 10 nucleotides agree with TRBD2. The CDR3 is made up of 17 amino acids. Trimming took 4 bases from V and 7 from J; bases not matched to a gene: 14. Germline V gene lookup returns CDR1 SGHRS and CDR2 YFSETQ. The CDR3, as DNA: TGCGCCAGCAGCCTGTCATTTACTAGCGGGATTCGAAATGAGCAGTTCTTC. Translated, it gives CASSLSFTSGIRNEQFF.

The V gene is TRBV27, the J gene TRBJ1-1; D uncertain. The germline CDR1 and CDR2 sequences are MNHEY and SMNVEV (reference sequence). The V end was cut by 5 bases, the J end by 1 base, with 11 bases between. The CDR3 has 14 amino acids. CDR3 DNA: TGTGCCAGCAGTCTAATTCGAGCGAACACTGAAGCTTTCTTT. Translating it yields CASSLIRANTEAFF.

This clone occurred once. The genes are TRBV28 and TRBJ2-4; D perhaps matches TRBD2 (6 bases). The ends were cut back, 1 base at V and 7 bases at J, with 14 bases in the middle. This CDR3 has 15 residues. CDR1 and CDR2 from the germline V gene are MDHEN and SYDVKM. The CDR3 nucleotides are TGTGCCAGCAGTTTATCCGGACTCCGGGGGAACATTCAGTACTTC. Protein: CASSLSGLRGNIQYF. The full variable domain, with the rest looked up from reference TRBV28 and TRBJ2-4, is DVKVTQSSRYLVKRTGEKVFLECVQDMDHENMFWYRQDPGLGLRLIYFSYDVKMKEKGDIPEGYSVSREKKERFSLILESASTNQTSMYLCASSLSGLRGNIQYFGAGTRLSVL.

The chain has TRBV5-1 and TRBJ2-3; D is unresolved. The V gene lost 2 bases and the J gene lost 0 bases, with 10 bases spanning the gap. The germline CDR1 and CDR2 sequences are SGHRS and YFSETQ. CDR3 length equals 15 residues. In DNA, the CDR3 is TGCGCCAGCAGCTTAGCAAGAACAAGCACAGATACGCAGTATTTT. It is translated as CASSLARTSTDTQYF.

This clone was picked up many times. The gene calls are TRBV6-4 and TRBJ1-2; no clear D. Germline V gene sequence: CDR1 MRHNA, CDR2 SNTAGT. The germline V and J ends were trimmed by 4 bases and 2 bases, with 8 bases remaining between them. The CDR3 has 13 residues. The CDR3 DNA is TGTGCCAGCAGTGCGAACCAGAACTATGGCTACACCTTC. Residues: CASSANQNYGYTF.

J is TRBJ2-3 and V is TRBV25-1, with D possibly TRBD1 on 6 matching bases. With 1 base removed from V and 4 bases from J, the gap between germline ends came to 12 bases. Per the germline V gene, CDR1 is MGHDK and CDR2 is SYGVNS. The CDR3 is 15 residues long. For the CDR3, the DNA is TGTGCCAGCAGTGAATCCGGCAGGGGATCAGATACGCAGTATTTT. Protein sequence: CASSESGRGSDTQYF.

This sequence joins TRBV2 and TRBJ2-1; no firm D call. The V gene's germline CDR1 is SNHLY and CDR2 FYNNEI. The CDR3 loop spans 14 amino acids. V dropped 6 bases and J dropped 1 base, with 10 bases sitting between them. CDR3 residues: CASRSAGSYNEQFF. The CDR3 DNA reads TGTGCCAGCAGATCGGCAGGTTCCTACAATGAGCAGTTCTTC.

A few counts support this clone. This chain links TRBV11-2 with TRBJ2-7, with TRBD1 matching over 7 bases. The CDR3 totals 15 residues. J gave up 6 bases and V 2 bases, and 10 bases lay outside the gene matches. Germline V gene sequence: CDR1 SGHAT, CDR2 FQNNGV. CDR3 protein: CASSLLKGAHSEQYF. Written as DNA, the CDR3 is TGTGCCAGCAGCTTACTGAAGGGGGCGCATTCCGAGCAGTACTTC.

The chain carries TRBV9 and TRBJ2-7; D is undetermined. Germline-derived CDR1 and CDR2 are SGDLS and YYNGEE. The V end was cut by 0 bases, the J end by 2 bases, with 15 bases between. The CDR3 has 16 residues. For the CDR3, the DNA is TGTGCCAGCAGCGTAGGGATAGGGTGGACGGCCTACGAGCAGTACTTC. It codes for CASSVGIGWTAYEQYF.

This clone appeared a few times. CDR3 nucleotide sequence: TGCGCCAGCAGCCAGGACCCCTCTGGGGCCAACGTCCTGACTTTC. Encoded protein: CASSQDPSGANVLTF. The V gene is TRBV5-1, the J gene TRBJ2-6; the D is unclear. Germline-derived CDR1 and CDR2 are SGHRS and YFSETQ. CDR3 length: 15 amino acids. Trimming shortened V by 4 bases and J by 0 bases, and 8 bases separated the two germline ends.

V gene TRBV9 combines with J gene TRBJ2-3; D is possibly TRBD1 (5 bases). V lost 4 bases and J 0 bases, leaving 12 bases between the germline ends. Germline CDR1 reads SGDLS; CDR2 reads YYNGEE. The CDR3 has 15 amino acids. The DNA of the CDR3 is TGTGCCAGCAGCCCATCAGGGCATAGCACAGATACGCAGTATTTT. This codes for CASSPSGHSTDTQYF.

V is TRBV6-1 and J is TRBJ2-7, with D possibly called TRBD1 or TRBD2 (6 bases each). CDR3 length equals 15 residues. The V gene's germline CDR1 is MNHNS and CDR2 SASEGT. V was cut by 4 bases and J by 2 bases, with 15 bases left in between. The DNA of the CDR3 is TGTGCCAGCAGTGCCCTAGGGGGAGGTACCTACGAGCAGTACTTC. Protein: CASSALGGGTYEQYF.

This chain joins TRBV14 and TRBJ1-2; no firm D call. Germline CDR1 and CDR2: SGHDN and FVKESK. This CDR3 is built from 13 residues. Deletions cut 4 bases from V and 4 bases from J, with 10 bases between. CDR3 residues: CASSREPFYGYTF. The CDR3 nucleotides read TGTGCCAGCAGCCGAGAGCCCTTCTATGGCTACACCTTC.

J is TRBJ2-7 and V is TRBV21-1. TRBV21-1 is a pseudogene locus. The CDR3 has 13 amino acids. The CDR3 loop reads CASSKVVRGEQYF. The CDR3 DNA sequence: TGTGCCAGCAGCAAAGTAGTGAGGGGCGAGCAGTACTTC.

This clone has a count of ten or more. V gene TRBV10-3 combines with J gene TRBJ2-2, with a weak D call TRBD1 (5 bases). Germline V gene sequence: CDR1 ENHRY, CDR2 SYGVKD. This CDR3 is built from 16 residues. V shed 3 bases and J shed 4 bases, with 15 bases lying between them. The CDR3 spells CAISDWGVITTGELFF. In DNA form, the CDR3 reads TGTGCCATCAGTGACTGGGGCGTCATAACCACCGGGGAGCTGTTTTTT.

The chain links TRBV15 to TRBJ2-7; D remains ambiguous. Deletions cut 0 bases from V and 8 bases from J, with 11 bases between. Germline V gene data show CDR1 as LNHNV and CDR2 as YYDKDF (reference sequence). CDR3 length: 13 residues. CDR3 region: CATSRDHQSQQYF. CDR3 bases: TGTGCCACCAGCAGAGATCATCAGTCCCAGCAGTACTTC.

This clone showed up just a few times. The V gene is TRBV15, the J gene TRBJ2-2; D might be TRBD1 or TRBD2, each matching 5 bases. This CDR3 has 14 residues. V shed 0 bases and J shed 5 bases, with 7 bases lying between them. Per the germline V gene, CDR1 is LNHNV and CDR2 is YYDKDF (reference sequence). Written as DNA, the CDR3 is TGTGCCACCAGCAGAGAGAGGGGTACCGGGGAGCTGTTTTTT. Translation: CATSRERGTGELFF.

V usage is TRBV19 and J usage is TRBJ1-5; TRBD1 matches at 9 bases. Per germline, CDR1 LNHDA and CDR2 SQIVND (reference sequence). V lost 4 bases, J lost 2 bases, and 9 bases stayed unmatched. This CDR3 comprises 17 residues. The chain's CDR3 is CASSKTGGAGRNQPQHF. The CDR3 nucleotides read TGTGCCAGTAGTAAAACAGGGGGCGCCGGGCGCAATCAGCCCCAGCATTTT.

This clone was seen a handful of times. The sample contains more than one DNA sequence encoding this CDR3. The V gene is TRBV7-9, the J gene TRBJ1-5; tentatively, D is TRBD1 (5 bases). Trimming left V 5 bases short and J 7 bases short, with 18 bases between. In germline, CDR1 is SEHNR, CDR2 FQNEAQ (reference sequence). The CDR3 has 15 amino acids. The CDR3 DNA is TGTGCCAGCAGCCCGGGGGGGGGAGCAGGACAGCCCCAGCATTTT. It translates to CASSPGGGAGQPQHF.

The chain is built from TRBV4-1 and TRBJ2-7, with D unclear. The germline CDR1 and CDR2 sequences are MGHRA and YSYEKL. Trimming pared 4 bases from V and 5 bases from J, leaving 12 bases between. The CDR3 loop spans 13 amino acids. CDR3 in amino acids: CASSLRTGDEQYF. In DNA form, the CDR3 reads TGCGCCAGCAGCCTTAGGACCGGCGACGAGCAGTACTTC.

V is TRBV6-6 and J is TRBJ2-1, with no clear D. The ends were cut back, 8 bases at V and 0 bases at J, with 8 bases in the middle. Germline V CDR1 and CDR2: MNHNY, SVGAGI (reference sequence). The CDR3 consists of 13 residues. This CDR3 is CASRSASYNEQFF. The CDR3 bases are TGTGCCAGCCGGTCCGCCTCCTACAATGAGCAGTTCTTC.

Remarks on this clone: At one of its ends the junction is not consistent with the germline gene, which may arise from a read error. The chain links TRBV2 to TRBJ1-2; D is perhaps TRBD1 (5 bases). The CDR3 covers 12 residues. Germline assignment: CDR1 SNHLY and CDR2 FYNNEI. CDR3 loop: CAGRESHDGYTF. In nucleotides, the CDR3 is TGTGCCGGCAGGGAATCCCACGATGGCTACACCTTC.